One sample yielded the 22 T cell receptor beta chains listed below, sequenced in a study of T cell responses to AZD1222 COVID-19 vaccine. Clones were sequenced by immunoSEQ multiplex PCR, and TCRdb holds only the in-frame ones, with some missing. Counted here are under 150,000 clones, more than 75% occurring once; the ten biggest clones make up less than 5.5%. The sequencing here drew on peripheral blood, taken on day 0 of AZD1222 vaccination. The origin of the receptors is an adult in good health.

The chain uses TRBV6-2 or TRBV6-3 and TRBJ2-2; 9 positions match TRBD1. Per the germline V gene, CDR1 is MNHEY and CDR2 is SVGEGT. V was pared by 5 bases and J by 7 bases, with 8 bases of the junction left unmatched. The CDR3 spans 15 residues. DNA of the CDR3: TGTGCCAGCAGTGAGCACAGGGGGCAAGGCGGGGAGCTGTTTTTT. As protein: CASSEHRGQGGELFF.

V usage is TRBV4-3 and J usage is TRBJ1-3, with TRBD1 as a possible D gene (6 bases). This CDR3 is 16 amino acids long. Trimming pared 4 bases from V and 4 bases from J, leaving 17 bases between. Germline CDR1 is LGHNA and CDR2 is YSLEER. In nucleotides, the CDR3 is TGCGCCAGCAGCCCGCTGAGTACAGGGCTCGGAAACACCATATATTTT. As protein: CASSPLSTGLGNTIYF.

The chain uses TRBV7-3 and TRBJ2-3, with D tentatively TRBD1 (6 bases). This CDR3 comprises 12 residues. CDR1 and CDR2 (germline): SGHTA, FQGTGA. The V and J ends lost 9 bases and 4 bases respectively, with 11 bases between them. CDR3 coding DNA: TGTGCCAGTTCCAGGGGCTCAGATACGCAGTATTTT. It encodes CASSRGSDTQYF.

V gene TRBV19 combines with J gene TRBJ2-5; D gene unclear. V dropped 9 bases and J dropped 6 bases, with 14 bases sitting between them. In germline, CDR1 is LNHDA, CDR2 SQIVND (reference sequence). The CDR3 spans 12 residues. DNA of the CDR3: TGTGCCAGCCCGGGCAGTAAGAAGACCCAGTACTTC. It is translated as CASPGSKKTQYF. The complete variable domain, with remaining parts taken from reference TRBV19 and TRBJ2-5, reads DGGITQSPKYLFRKEGQNVTLSCEQNLNHDAMYWYRQDPGQGLRLIYYSQIVNDFQKGDIAEGYSVSREKKESFPLTVTSAQKNPTAFYLCASPGSKKTQYFGPGTRLLVL.

The genes are TRBV7-6 and TRBJ2-7, with 8 bases aligning to TRBD1. CDR3 length: 15 residues. V shed 4 bases, J shed 1 base, and the junction held 6 bases outside the gene matches. Germline V gives CDR1 SGHVS, CDR2 FNYEAQ. The CDR3 DNA sequence: TGTGCCAGCAGCTATGCCGGGACAGGTTCCTACGAGCAGTACTTC. Its protein product is CASSYAGTGSYEQYF.

The chain carries TRBV6-2 or TRBV6-3 and TRBJ1-2, with TRBD1 as a possible D gene (6 bases). The CDR3 loop spans 14 amino acids. Germline-derived CDR1 and CDR2 are MNHEY and SVGEGT. V dropped 5 bases and J dropped 8 bases, with 18 bases sitting between them. DNA for the CDR3: TGTGCCAGCAGTACGAGACAGGCCGGCCGGGGCTACACCTTC. Translation gives CASSTRQAGRGYTF.

This chain joins TRBV7-2 and TRBJ2-2, with D possibly being TRBD1 (6 bases). Trimming took off 5 bases at V and 6 bases at J, with 13 bases between the two ends. The CDR3 totals 14 residues. Germline loops: CDR1 SGHTA, CDR2 FQGNSA. This CDR3 is CASSPNRVPGELFF. In DNA form, the CDR3 reads TGTGCCAGCAGCCCCAACAGGGTGCCCGGGGAGCTGTTTTTT.

The chain has TRBV4-3 and TRBJ1-2; D is possibly TRBD1 (5 bases). The CDR3 has 17 amino acids. Germline lookup yields CDR1 LGHNA and CDR2 YSLEER. V was shortened by 0 bases and J by 4 bases, with 18 bases between the two germline ends. For the CDR3, the DNA is TGCGCCAGCAGCCAAGAAGTTCCCGGGGTCGGGGCCTATGGCTACACCTTC. Its translation is CASSQEVPGVGAYGYTF.

The chain links TRBV24-1 to TRBJ1-5; TRBD1 matches at 10 bases. CDR3 length: 14 amino acids. The V gene's germline CDR1 is KGHDR and CDR2 SFDVKD. V lost 7 bases, J lost 7 bases, and 6 bases stayed unmatched. CDR3 residues: CATSKGQGDQPQHF. The CDR3 DNA reads as TGTGCCACCAGCAAAGGACAGGGGGACCAGCCCCAGCATTTT.

The CDR3 reads CASSLTGYYEQYF. The CDR3 coding sequence is TGTGCCAGCAGCCTGACAGGGTACTACGAGCAGTACTTC. The V gene is TRBV3-1 (or the pseudogene TRBV3-2), the J gene TRBJ2-7; 7 nucleotides line up with TRBD1. CDR1 and CDR2 from the germline V gene are LGHDT and YNNKEL (reference sequence). CDR3 size: 13 residues. The V and J ends lost 4 bases and 3 bases, in that order; junction bases with no gene match: 3.

This chain's CDR3 is CASSLKGQETQYF. CDR3 DNA: TGTGCCAGCAGCTTGAAGGGTCAAGAGACCCAGTACTTC. The chain is built from TRBV7-9 and TRBJ2-5; D unresolved. CDR3 size: 13 residues. Germline V CDR1 and CDR2: SEHNR, FQNEAQ (reference sequence). V was shortened by 3 bases and J by 2 bases, with 7 bases between the two germline ends.

V and J are TRBV5-8 and TRBJ2-4; no clear D. V lost 0 bases and J 7 bases, leaving 14 bases between the germline ends. Per germline, CDR1 SGHTS and CDR2 YDEGEE. This CDR3 comprises 15 residues. Written as DNA, the CDR3 is TGTGCCAGCAGCTTGGCCTCCGCTGCTCGGAACATTCAGTACTTC. Residues: CASSLASAARNIQYF.

This chain joins TRBV12-3 or TRBV12-4 and TRBJ2-2; D possibly uses TRBD1 or TRBD2 (5 bases each). The CDR3 totals 13 residues. Trimming removed 10 bases at V and 7 bases at J, with 16 bases between. The DNA of the CDR3 is TGTGCCACGGGGCCTAGGGTTGACGGGGAGCTGTTTTTT. It translates to CATGPRVDGELFF.

The rearrangement uses TRBV19 and TRBJ1-1; 9 positions agree with TRBD1. V lost 4 bases to trimming and J lost 1 base; unmatched junction nucleotides: 1. This CDR3 has 14 residues. CDR1 LNHDA and CDR2 SQIVND come from the germline V gene (reference sequence). The chain's CDR3 is CASSTTGGNTEAFF. In DNA, the CDR3 is TGTGCCAGTAGTACGACAGGGGGGAACACTGAAGCTTTCTTT.

For the CDR3, the DNA is TGTGCCAGCGGCTTCTCAGTCTCCGCCTACTATGGCTACACCTTC. Encoded protein: CASGFSVSAYYGYTF. This chain links TRBV6-5 with TRBJ1-2; D is ambiguous. The germline gives CDR1 MNHEY, CDR2 SVGAGI. Trimming cost V 8 bases and J 3 bases, with 19 bases left between them. The CDR3 consists of 15 residues.

The chain is built from TRBV12-3 or TRBV12-4 and TRBJ1-2; 7 nucleotides align to TRBD1. The CDR3 totals 13 residues. The V gene end was trimmed by 5 bases and the J gene end by 9 bases; junction bases not matched to a gene: 9. The CDR3 coding sequence is TGTGCCAGCAGTCCCCGACAGGGTAGTAGCTACACCTTC. It is translated as CASSPRQGSSYTF.

The sample holds one count of this clone. V usage is TRBV11-2 and J usage is TRBJ2-5; TRBD2 agrees at 9 bases. CDR1 and CDR2 from the germline V gene are SGHAT and FQNNGV. Unmatched junction bases numbered 2, after V lost 6 bases and J lost 3 bases. The CDR3 covers 13 residues. The CDR3 DNA follows: TGTGCCAGCAGGCCTAGCGGGAAAGAGACCCAGTACTTC. This gives the protein CASRPSGKETQYF.

The chain employs TRBV19 and TRBJ1-5; tentatively, D is TRBD1 (5 bases). The CDR3 is 17 amino acids. Trimming shortened V by 2 bases and J by 1 base, and 15 bases separated the two germline ends. Germline lookup yields CDR1 LNHDA and CDR2 SQIVND (reference sequence). The CDR3 DNA reads TGTGCCAGTAGTATAAGTGGGGGTTTTGAGAGCAATCAGCCCCAGCATTTT. The encoded protein is CASSISGGFESNQPQHF.

The chain recombines TRBV11-2 with TRBJ1-6; 7 positions match TRBD1. CDR3 length: 14 residues. Germline loops: CDR1 SGHAT, CDR2 FQNNGV. After removal of 3 bases from V and 8 bases from J, the junction contained 4 bases not matched to a gene. The DNA of the CDR3 is TGTGCCAGCAGCTTTATCAGGGGGGATTCACCCCTCCACTTT. Its protein product is CASSFIRGDSPLHF. The variable domain in full, with the rest retrieved from reference TRBV11-2 and TRBJ1-6, is EAGVAQSPRYKIIEKRQSVAFWCNPISGHATLYWYQQILGQGPKLLIQFQNNGVVDDSQLPKDRFSAERLKGVDSTLKIQPAKLEDSAVYLCASSFIRGDSPLHFGNGTRLTVT.

This chain uses TRBV18 with TRBJ1-2, with a weak D call TRBD1 (6 bases). Germline lookup yields CDR1 KGHSH and CDR2 LQKENI. The CDR3 spans 12 residues. V shed 8 bases and J shed 5 bases, with 12 bases lying between them. The CDR3 DNA reads as TGTGCCAGCAGTGACAGGTTATATGGCTACACCTTC. It codes for CASSDRLYGYTF.

DNA for the CDR3: TGTGCCAGCAGTACCGGGACAGGGAGATGGGCTTTCTTT. It translates to CASSTGTGRWAFF. The J gene is TRBJ1-1, the V gene TRBV27, with TRBD1 identical over 9 bases. CDR1 and CDR2 from the germline V gene are MNHEY and SMNVEV (reference sequence). J was trimmed by 11 bases and V by 5 bases; bases with no gene match: 9. The CDR3 extends over 13 amino acids.

The CDR3: CATRGQGAGGYTF. The CDR3 region has the DNA TGTGCCACCAGGGGACAGGGGGCAGGGGGCTACACCTTC. This chain uses TRBV25-1 with TRBJ1-2, with 12 bases aligning to TRBD1. There are 13 residues in the CDR3. J was trimmed by 8 bases and V by 10 bases; bases with no gene match: 8. Germline V lookup: CDR1 MGHDK, CDR2 SYGVNS.